A single T cell receptor beta chain is shown here with its context. The antigen is undetermined. An end of the junction does not agree with germline; a read error may underlie this. This CDR3 has 13 amino acids. Germline CDR1 reads SGHAT; CDR2 reads FQNNGV. The library came from three nested PCR rounds adapted from ARM-PCR protocols. One entry per CDR3 protein results from TCRdb running MiXCR on the multiplex PCR reads. Of roughly 65,000 distinct CDR3 sequences listed, roughly 60% are singletons. The data belong to a study of tumor and adjacent non-tumor tissue in lung cancer. General study findings and limits: Significantly higher TCR diversity was found in tumor than normal lung.

This sample's RNA came from whole unsorted tissue. The sample taken for sequencing was lung tumor tissue. This receptor was identified in a man aged 50 to 59 with non-small cell lung cancer. This chain joins TRBV11-2 and TRBJ1-1; the D is unclear. The CDR3 protein is CASGQAVNIEAFF. CDR3 sequence (DNA): TGTGCCAGCGGCCAAGCGGTGAACATTGAAGCTTTCTTT.